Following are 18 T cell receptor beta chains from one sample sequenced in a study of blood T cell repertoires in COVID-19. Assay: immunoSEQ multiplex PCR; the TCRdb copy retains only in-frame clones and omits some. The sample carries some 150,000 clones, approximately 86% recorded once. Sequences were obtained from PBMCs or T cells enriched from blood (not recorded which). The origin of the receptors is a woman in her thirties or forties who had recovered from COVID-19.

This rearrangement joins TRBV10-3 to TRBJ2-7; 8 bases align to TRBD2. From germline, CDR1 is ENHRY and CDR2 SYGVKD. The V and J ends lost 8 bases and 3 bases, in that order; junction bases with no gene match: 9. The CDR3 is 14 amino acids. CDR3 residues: CAIASPGGGYEQYF. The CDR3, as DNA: TGTGCCATCGCTTCCCCCGGGGGGGGCTACGAGCAGTACTTC.

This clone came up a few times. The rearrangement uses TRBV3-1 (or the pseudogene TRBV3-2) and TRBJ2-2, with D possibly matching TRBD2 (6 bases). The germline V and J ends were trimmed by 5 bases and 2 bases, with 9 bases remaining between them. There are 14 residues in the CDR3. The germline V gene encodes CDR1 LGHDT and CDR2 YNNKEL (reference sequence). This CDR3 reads CASSYGGNTGELFF. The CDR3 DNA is TGTGCCAGCAGCTACGGGGGAAACACCGGGGAGCTGTTTTTT.

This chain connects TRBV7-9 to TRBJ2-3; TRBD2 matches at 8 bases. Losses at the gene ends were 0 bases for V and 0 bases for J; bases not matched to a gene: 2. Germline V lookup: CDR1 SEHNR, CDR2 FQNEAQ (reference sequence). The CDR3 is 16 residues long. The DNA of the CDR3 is TGTGCCAGCAGCTTAGCCTCTAGCGGGAGCACAGATACGCAGTATTTT. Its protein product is CASSLASSGSTDTQYF. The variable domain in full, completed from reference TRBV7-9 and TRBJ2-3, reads DTGVSQNPRHKITKRGQNVTFRCDPISEHNRLYWYRQTLGQGPEFLTYFQNEAQLEKSRLLSDRFSAERPKGSFSTLEIQRTEQGDSAMYLCASSLASSGSTDTQYFGPGTRLTVL.

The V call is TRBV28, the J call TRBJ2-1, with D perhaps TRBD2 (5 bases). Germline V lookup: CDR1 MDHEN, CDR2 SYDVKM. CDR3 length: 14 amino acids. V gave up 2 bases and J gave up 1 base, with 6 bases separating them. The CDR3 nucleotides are TGTGCCAGCAGTTTACGGGATTCCTACAATGAGCAGTTCTTC. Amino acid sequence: CASSLRDSYNEQFF. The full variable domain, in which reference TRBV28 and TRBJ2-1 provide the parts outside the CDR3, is DVKVTQSSRYLVKRTGEKVFLECVQDMDHENMFWYRQDPGLGLRLIYFSYDVKMKEKGDIPEGYSVSREKKERFSLILESASTNQTSMYLCASSLRDSYNEQFFGPGTRLTVL.

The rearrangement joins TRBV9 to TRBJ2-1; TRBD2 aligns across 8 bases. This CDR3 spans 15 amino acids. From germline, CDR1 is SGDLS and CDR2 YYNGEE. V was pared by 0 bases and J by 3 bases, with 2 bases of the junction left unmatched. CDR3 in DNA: TGTGCCAGCAGCGTAGTTGGGACTAGCTACAATGAGCAGTTCTTC. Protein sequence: CASSVVGTSYNEQFF.

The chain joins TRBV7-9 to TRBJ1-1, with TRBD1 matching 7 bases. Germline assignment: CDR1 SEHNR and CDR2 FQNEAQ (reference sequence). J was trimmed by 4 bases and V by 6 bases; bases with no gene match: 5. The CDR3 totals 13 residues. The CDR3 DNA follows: TGTGCCAGCAGTTCAGGGGGTGGCACTGAAGCTTTCTTT. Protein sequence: CASSSGGGTEAFF. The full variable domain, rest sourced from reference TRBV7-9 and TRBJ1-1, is DTGVSQNPRHKITKRGQNVTFRCDPISEHNRLYWYRQTLGQGPEFLTYFQNEAQLEKSRLLSDRFSAERPKGSFSTLEIQRTEQGDSAMYLCASSSGGGTEAFFGQGTRLTVV.

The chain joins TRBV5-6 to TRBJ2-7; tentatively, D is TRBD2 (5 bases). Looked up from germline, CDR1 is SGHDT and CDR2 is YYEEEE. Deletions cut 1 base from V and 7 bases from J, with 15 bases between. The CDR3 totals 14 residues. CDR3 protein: CASSLRRRLREQYF. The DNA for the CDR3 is TGTGCCAGCAGCTTGCGGCGGAGGCTAAGAGAGCAGTACTTC.

In DNA, the CDR3 is TGTGCCAGCAGCCAAGATCAACGGGCGGGTGTCCTCCACTTT. It codes for CASSQDQRAGVLHF. The gene calls are TRBV4-2 and TRBJ1-6; D not certain. Trimming pared 0 bases from V and 15 bases from J, leaving 15 bases between. The CDR3 spans 14 residues. Germline V gene lookup returns CDR1 LGHNA and CDR2 YNFKEQ.

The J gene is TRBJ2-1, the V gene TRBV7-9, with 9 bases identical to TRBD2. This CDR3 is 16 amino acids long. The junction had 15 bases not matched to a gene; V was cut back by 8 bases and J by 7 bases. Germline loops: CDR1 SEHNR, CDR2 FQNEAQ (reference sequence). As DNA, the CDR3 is TGTGCCAGCGTCCCGGGGACTAGCCCTACCTCTAATGAGCAGTTCTTC. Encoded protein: CASVPGTSPTSNEQFF.

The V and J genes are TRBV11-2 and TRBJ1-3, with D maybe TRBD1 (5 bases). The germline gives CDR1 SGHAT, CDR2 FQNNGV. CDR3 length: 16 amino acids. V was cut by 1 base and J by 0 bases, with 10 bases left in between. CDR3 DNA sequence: TGTGCCAGCAGCTTAGCCAGGGCGAGCTCTGGAAACACCATATATTTT. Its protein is CASSLARASSGNTIYF.

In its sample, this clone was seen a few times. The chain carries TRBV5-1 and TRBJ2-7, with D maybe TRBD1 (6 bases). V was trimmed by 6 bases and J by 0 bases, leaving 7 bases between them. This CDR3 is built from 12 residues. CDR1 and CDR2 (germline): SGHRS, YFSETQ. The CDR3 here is CASMDSSYEQYF. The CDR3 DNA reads TGCGCCAGCATGGACAGCTCCTACGAGCAGTACTTC.

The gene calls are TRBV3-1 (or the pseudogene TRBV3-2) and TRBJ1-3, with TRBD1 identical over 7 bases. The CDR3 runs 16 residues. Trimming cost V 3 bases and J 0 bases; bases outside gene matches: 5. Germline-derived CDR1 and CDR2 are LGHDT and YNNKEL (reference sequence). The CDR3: CASSHDRAYSGNTIYF. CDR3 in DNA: TGTGCCAGCAGCCACGACAGGGCCTACTCTGGAAACACCATATATTTT.

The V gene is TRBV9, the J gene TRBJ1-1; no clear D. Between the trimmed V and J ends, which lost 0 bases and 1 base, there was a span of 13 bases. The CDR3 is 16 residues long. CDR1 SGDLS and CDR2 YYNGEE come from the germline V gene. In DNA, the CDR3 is TGTGCCAGCAGCGTAGCTACTGCGGGCACGAACACTGAAGCTTTCTTT. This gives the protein CASSVATAGTNTEAFF.

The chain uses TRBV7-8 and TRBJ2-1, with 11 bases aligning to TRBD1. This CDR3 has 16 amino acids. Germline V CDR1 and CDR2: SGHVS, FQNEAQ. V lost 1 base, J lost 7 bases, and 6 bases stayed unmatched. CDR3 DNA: TGTGCCAGCAGCTTAGAGTCGGACAGGGGGCAAAATGAGCAGTTCTTC. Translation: CASSLESDRGQNEQFF.

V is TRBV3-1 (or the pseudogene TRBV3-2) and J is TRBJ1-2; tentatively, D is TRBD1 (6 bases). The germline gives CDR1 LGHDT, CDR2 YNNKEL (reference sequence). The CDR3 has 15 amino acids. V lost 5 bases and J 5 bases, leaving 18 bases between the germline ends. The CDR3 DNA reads TGTGCCAGCAGCGCTGACTGGGGGGGCGGGTATGGCTACACCTTC. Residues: CASSADWGGGYGYTF.

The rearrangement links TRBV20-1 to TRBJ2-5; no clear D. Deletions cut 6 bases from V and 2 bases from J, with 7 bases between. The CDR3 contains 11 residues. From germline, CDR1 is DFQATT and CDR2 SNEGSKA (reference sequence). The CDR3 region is CSAALQETQYF. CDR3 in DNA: TGCAGTGCGGCTCTTCAAGAGACCCAGTACTTC.

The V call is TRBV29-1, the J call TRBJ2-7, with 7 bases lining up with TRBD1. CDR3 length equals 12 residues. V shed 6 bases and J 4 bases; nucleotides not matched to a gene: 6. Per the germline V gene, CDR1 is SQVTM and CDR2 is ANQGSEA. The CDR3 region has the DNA TGCAGCGTCGAGGGGGCGCGGTACGAGCAGTACTTC. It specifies CSVEGARYEQYF.

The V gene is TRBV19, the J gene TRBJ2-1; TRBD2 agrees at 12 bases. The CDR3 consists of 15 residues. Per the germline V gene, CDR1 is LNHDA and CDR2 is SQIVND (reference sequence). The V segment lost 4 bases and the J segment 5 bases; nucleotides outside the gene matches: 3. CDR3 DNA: TGTGCCAGTAGTAGTCGACTAGCGGGGGACAATGAGCAGTTCTTC. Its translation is CASSSRLAGDNEQFF.